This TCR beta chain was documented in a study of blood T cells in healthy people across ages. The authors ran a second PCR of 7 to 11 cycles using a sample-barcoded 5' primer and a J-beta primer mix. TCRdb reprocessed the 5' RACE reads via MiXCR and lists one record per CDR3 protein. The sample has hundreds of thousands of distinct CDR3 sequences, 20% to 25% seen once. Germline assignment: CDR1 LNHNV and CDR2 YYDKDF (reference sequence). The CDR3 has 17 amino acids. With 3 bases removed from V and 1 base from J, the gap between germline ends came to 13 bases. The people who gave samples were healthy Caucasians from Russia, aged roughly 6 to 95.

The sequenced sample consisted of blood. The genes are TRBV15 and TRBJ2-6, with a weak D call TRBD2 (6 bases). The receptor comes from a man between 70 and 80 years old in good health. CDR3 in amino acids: CATSRSPAGSGANVLTF. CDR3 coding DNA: TGTGCCACCAGCAGGTCTCCAGCGGGTTCTGGGGCCAACGTCCTGACTTTC.